This TCR beta chain was sequenced during a study of siplizumab effects on memory and regulatory T cells. Study-wide results and caveats: A major contribution to the alloresponse seemed to be made by naive T cells, which seemed more diverse than memory cells. With siplizumab, Treg-derived clones averaged around 69% of mappable alloreactive CD4+ clones, versus 26.9% in controls. In siplizumab cultures, the suppressive function of proliferating Tregs remained unconfirmed.

Per germline, CDR1 SGHRS and CDR2 YFSETQ. The CDR3 is 15 residues long. Deletions cut 0 bases from V and 4 bases from J, with 12 bases between. Method: immunoSEQ multiplex PCR; TCRdb's copy keeps in-frame clones and lacks some. The table includes about 91,000 clones, around 97% detected once. Concerning this clone: Its antigen is unknown.

The rearrangement links TRBV5-1 to TRBJ2-3; D may be TRBD2 (6 bases). The TCR comes from a human donor in good health. Sequenced: naive CD4+ T cells sorted from blood. The CDR3 loop is CASSLGGRTSDTQYF. The CDR3 DNA reads TGCGCCAGCAGCTTGGGGGGGAGGACGTCAGATACGCAGTATTTT.